The source of this T cell receptor beta chain is a study of blood T cell repertoires in COVID-19. The CDR3 contains 14 residues. Germline-derived CDR1 and CDR2 are SGDLS and YYNGEE. J lost 2 bases, V lost 4 bases, and 5 bases had no gene match. In its sample, this clone was seen a few times. Per the original data handling: Estimation of nucleated cell counts was performed using reference gene primer amplification. The protocol was immunoSEQ multiplex PCR, while the TCRdb copy is restricted to in-frame clones and leaves out a portion. Clone size and the V and J calls come from that table; the DNA yielded D and trimming. The table includes 40,000 to 55,000 clones, about 83% detected once.

This TCR was recovered from a human donor in a cohort sampled during active COVID-19. The sequenced material came from peripheral blood. The rearrangement links TRBV9 to TRBJ2-7; 8 bases are a match to TRBD2. The CDR3 sequence: CASSPAGVAYEQYF. In nucleotides, the CDR3 is TGTGCCAGCAGCCCAGCGGGGGTCGCCTACGAGCAGTACTTC.